A single sample is the source of the 5 T cell receptor beta chains below, sequenced in a study of CD8 T cells in ankylosing spondylitis. One entry per CDR3 protein results from TCRdb running MiXCR on the 5' RACE reads. The profile shows more than 150,000 distinct CDR3 sequences, about an eighth of them singletons. Specimen: blood, either unsorted or a sorted T cell fraction (not recorded which). Receptors were obtained from a female donor with ankylosing spondylitis or in good health (not recorded which).

This clonotype was observed a handful of times. J is TRBJ2-1 and V is TRBV7-2; 10 nucleotides align to TRBD2. From germline, CDR1 is SGHTA and CDR2 FQGNSA. The CDR3 is 14 amino acids. V dropped 5 bases and J dropped 8; count of bases not matched to a gene: 6. The CDR3, as DNA: TGTGCCAGCAGCCAGACTAGCGGGTGGGATGAGCAGTTCTTC. Amino acids: CASSQTSGWDEQFF.

This clonotype occurred a few times. The chain has TRBV12-3 or TRBV12-4 and TRBJ2-7; D is undetermined. Trimming cost V 2 bases and J 3 bases, with 8 bases left between them. The CDR3 length is 13 residues. For the CDR3, the DNA is TGTGCCAGCAGTTTAACGGCAATCTACGAGCAGTACTTC. Protein sequence: CASSLTAIYEQYF.

This clonotype was detected ten times or more. The chain employs TRBV20-1 and TRBJ2-1; D gene ambiguous. V lost 6 bases to trimming and J lost 4 bases, with 13 bases between them. The CDR3 length is 13 residues. The V gene's germline CDR1 is DFQATT and CDR2 SNEGSKA (reference sequence). This chain's CDR3 is CSAPGLLYNEQFF. In DNA, the CDR3 is TGCAGTGCACCGGGCCTCCTTTACAATGAGCAGTTCTTC.

In regard to this clonotype: This could be a read error, since a much larger clone is one nucleotide away. The CDR3 reads CSAGGETGVTEAFF. CDR3 nucleotides: TGCAGTGCCGGGGGCGAGACAGGGGTTACTGAAGCTTTCTTT. This chain joins TRBV20-1 and TRBJ1-1; 8 bases fit TRBD1. The trim removed 6 bases at V and 5 bases at J, leaving 11 bases unmatched. The germline gives CDR1 DFQATT, CDR2 SNEGSKA (reference sequence). This CDR3 has 14 residues.

The chain carries TRBV5-5 and TRBJ1-5; 7 positions agree with TRBD1. J was trimmed by 9 bases and V by 5 bases; bases with no gene match: 14. The V gene's germline CDR1 is SGHKS and CDR2 YYEKEE (reference sequence). CDR3 length: 15 residues. The CDR3 region is CASRTSDDRGRPQHF. Here the CDR3 DNA reads TGTGCCAGCAGAACGTCGGATGATAGGGGGCGGCCCCAGCATTTT.